At least ten counts were recorded for the clone carrying this TCR beta chain. Its antigen is as yet unknown. The CDR3 length is 15 residues. Between the trimmed V and J ends, which lost 7 bases and 5 bases, there was a span of 18 bases. CDR1 and CDR2 (germline): MNHEY, SVGAGI. The sample comes from a study of response to subunit inactivated influenza vaccine. Regarding the study as a whole: After each seasonal influenza vaccination, few new T cells are recruited, the authors suggested.

Using its own MiXCR run on the RT-PCR reads, TCRdb lists one record per CDR3 protein. The table records hundreds of thousands of distinct CDR3 sequences, about 15% of them present only once. Sequencing was performed on PBMCs from blood, taken about 11 days after vaccination. This clonotype was sampled from a man in his forties or fifties who received an inactivated influenza vaccine. The J gene is TRBJ2-1, the V gene TRBV6-5; TRBD2 is a possible D gene (6 bases). The CDR3 sequence: CASKRPGLPDNEQFF. In DNA form, the CDR3 reads TGTGCCAGCAAGCGTCCGGGACTTCCTGACAATGAGCAGTTCTTC.